Below, 11 T cell receptor beta chains from the same sample are listed, as sequenced in a study of CD8 T cells in Susac syndrome. A quantity of about 0.5 to 1 ug RNA underwent reverse transcription using random hexamers. One entry per CDR3 protein results from TCRdb running MiXCR on the immunoSEQ multiplex PCR reads. The sample records roughly 200,000 distinct CDR3 sequences, less than 95% being singletons. The sequencing sample was made of CD4+ T cells from PBMCs. These TCRs come from a human donor in good health.

This chain uses TRBV12-3 or TRBV12-4 with TRBJ1-4; TRBD1 matches at 7 bases. The CDR3 has 15 amino acids. Trimming cost V 5 bases and J 8 bases; bases outside gene matches: 11. Here the CDR3 DNA reads TGTGCCAGCAGTGTTGACCGACAGGGAGGGGAAAAACTGTTTTTT. Its protein product is CASSVDRQGGEKLFF.

This sequence joins TRBV20-1 and TRBJ2-3, with 9 bases fitting TRBD1. V lost 1 base, J lost 2 bases, and 7 bases stayed unmatched. CDR1 is DFQATT and CDR2 is SNEGSKA in the germline V gene (reference sequence). The CDR3 is made up of 16 amino acids. CDR3 loop: CSARGWTGVSTDTQYF. CDR3 bases: TGCAGTGCTAGAGGTTGGACAGGGGTATCCACAGATACGCAGTATTTT.

This clonotype was counted once. This rearrangement joins TRBV7-2 to TRBJ1-2; tentative D call: TRBD1 (5 bases). Germline V lookup: CDR1 SGHTA, CDR2 FQGNSA. V was pared by 7 bases and J by 0 bases, with 15 bases between. The CDR3 covers 15 residues. The CDR3 here is CASKTEYLANYGYTF. CDR3 DNA sequence: TGTGCCAGCAAGACAGAGTACTTAGCTAACTATGGCTACACCTTC.

The V and J genes are TRBV3-1 and TRBJ2-7; no clear D gene. Germline V CDR1 and CDR2: LGHDT, YNNKEL (reference sequence). V shed 2 bases and J shed 6 bases, with 8 bases lying between them. The CDR3 is made up of 12 amino acids. CDR3: CASSQRAGEQYF. The CDR3 DNA is TGTGCCAGCAGCCAAAGAGCAGGCGAGCAGTACTTC.

V usage is TRBV7-2 and J usage is TRBJ2-5, with D possibly matching TRBD1 (6 bases). This CDR3 spans 16 amino acids. The ends were cut back, 1 base at V and 5 bases at J, with 17 bases in the middle. Germline V CDR1 and CDR2: SGHTA, FQGNSA. The CDR3 loop is CASSLGRANQGETQYF. The CDR3 bases are TGTGCCAGCAGCTTAGGACGGGCCAACCAGGGGGAGACCCAGTACTTC. Complete variable domain (other parts from reference TRBV7-2 and TRBJ2-5): GAGVSQSPSNKVTEKGKDVELRCDPISGHTALYWYRQSLGQGLEFLIYFQGNSAPDKSGLPSDRFSAERTGGSVSTLTIQRTQQEDSAVYLCASSLGRANQGETQYFGPGTRLLVL.

V is TRBV29-1 and J is TRBJ1-2; D not resolved. V was shortened by 3 bases and J by 8 bases, with 1 base between the two germline ends. Germline V gene data show CDR1 as SQVTM and CDR2 as ANQGSEA. The CDR3 sequence is 8 residues long. CDR3 nucleotides: TGCAGCGTTGACGGCTACACCTTC. Encoded protein: CSVDGYTF.

V and J are TRBV28 and TRBJ1-5, with D possibly matching TRBD1 (6 bases). CDR1 is MDHEN and CDR2 is SYDVKM in the germline V gene. The V end lost 3 bases, the J end lost 0 bases, and 15 bases lay between the germline ends. The CDR3 runs to 17 residues. The CDR3 reads CASSFMLGAFSNQPQHF. The DNA of the CDR3 is TGTGCCAGCAGTTTCATGCTGGGGGCCTTTAGCAATCAGCCCCAGCATTTT.

This chain uses TRBV28 with TRBJ2-3, with D perhaps matching TRBD1 or TRBD2 (5 bases each). Trimming removed 6 bases from V and 7 bases from J, with 14 bases in between. The CDR3 loop spans 13 amino acids. Germline CDR1 is MDHEN and CDR2 is SYDVKM. The CDR3 sequence is CASRQDSPYTQYF. CDR3 coding DNA: TGTGCCAGCAGACAGGACTCACCCTATACGCAGTATTTT.

This sequence joins TRBV20-1 and TRBJ2-3; 8 positions agree with TRBD2. V lost 6 bases and J lost 6; bases outside the gene matches: 11. CDR1 DFQATT and CDR2 SNEGSKA come from the germline V gene (reference sequence). CDR3 length: 14 residues. The CDR3 DNA is TGCAGTGCCTTAGAGGGGACTAGAGGGGATACGCAGTATTTT. Protein product: CSALEGTRGDTQYF.

This clonotype is a singleton in its sample. V gene TRBV20-1 combines with J gene TRBJ2-4, with 14 positions matching TRBD2. Germline V lookup: CDR1 DFQATT, CDR2 SNEGSKA (reference sequence). The CDR3 consists of 18 residues. Losses at the gene ends were 6 bases for V and 3 bases for J; bases not matched to a gene: 13. CDR3 DNA sequence: TGCAGTGCAACCCCGGGACTAGCGGGAGAGCTCGGCAAAAACATTCAGTACTTC. This translates into CSATPGLAGELGKNIQYF.

For the CDR3, the DNA is TGCAGTGCTAGGGCTAGCGGCTACGAGCAGTACTTC. Translated, it gives CSARASGYEQYF. The gene calls are TRBV20-1 and TRBJ2-7; 7 bases are shared with TRBD2. This CDR3 spans 12 amino acids. Germline V CDR1 and CDR2: DFQATT, SNEGSKA (reference sequence). Unmatched junction bases numbered 2, after V lost 3 bases and J lost 3 bases.